This TCR beta chain was retrieved from a study of shared clonotypes between healthy human individuals. Study background: Every donor yielded three CD4 naive, three CD4 memory, two CD8 naive and one CD8 memory plate. Study-level results: The naive CD4 repertoires of a handful of donors were compared, and around 5% of clonotypes were shared. Memory subsets had estimated richness that was generally smaller than that of naive subsets.

Some clones are missing from TCRdb's copy, which holds only in-frame ones; the method was immunoSEQ multiplex PCR. The repertoire consists of about 1.1 million clones, with around 82% occurring once and the leading ten covering under 0.8%. Worth noting for this clone: Its antigen is undetermined.

This CDR3 contains 15 residues. Looked up from germline, CDR1 is MGHDK and CDR2 is SYGVNS. V was cut by 3 bases and J by 3 bases, with 14 bases left in between. The chain recombines TRBV25-1 with TRBJ2-5; D remains unclear. The TCR sequence derives from a man aged 18 to 30 in good health. Some clones in this sample may be carry-over from other donors' samples. The sequenced material came from memory CD4+ T cells from PBMCs. The subset: CD45RA-negative fraction. The CDR3 DNA follows: TGTGCCAGCAGTGACCCCCAGGTTTACAAAGAGACCCAGTACTTC. Its protein is CASSDPQVYKETQYF.